The present entry profiles one T cell receptor beta chain with its context. The sample is drawn from a study of control samples from healthy donors and cancer patients. Germline loops: CDR1 LNHDA, CDR2 SQIVND (reference sequence). CDR3 size: 13 residues. V lost 2 bases and J 6 bases, leaving 7 bases between the germline ends. Assay: immunoSEQ multiplex PCR; the TCRdb copy retains only in-frame clones and omits some. This table has around 100,000 clones, over 75% appearing once. The rearrangement joins TRBV19 to TRBJ2-2; the D is unclear. The TCR originated in a woman aged 45-60 years in good health. The sequenced material came from blood. The CDR3 here is CASSISLSGELFF. CDR3 coding DNA: TGTGCCAGTAGTATAAGTCTGTCCGGGGAGCTGTTTTTT.